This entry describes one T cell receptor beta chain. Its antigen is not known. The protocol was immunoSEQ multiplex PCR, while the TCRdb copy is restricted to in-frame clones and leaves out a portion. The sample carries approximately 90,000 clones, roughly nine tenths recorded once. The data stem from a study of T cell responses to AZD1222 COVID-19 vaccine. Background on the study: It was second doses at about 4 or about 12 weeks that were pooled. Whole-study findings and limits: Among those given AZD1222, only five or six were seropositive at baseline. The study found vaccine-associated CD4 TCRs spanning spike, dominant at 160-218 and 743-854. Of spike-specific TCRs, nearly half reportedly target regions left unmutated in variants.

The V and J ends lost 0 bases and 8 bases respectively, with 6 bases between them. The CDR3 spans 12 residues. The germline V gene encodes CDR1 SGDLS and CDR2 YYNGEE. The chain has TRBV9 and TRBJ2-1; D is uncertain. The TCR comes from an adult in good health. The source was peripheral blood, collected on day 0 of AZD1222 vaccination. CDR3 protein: CASSVGGDEQFF. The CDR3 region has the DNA TGTGCCAGCAGCGTAGGAGGCGATGAGCAGTTCTTC.